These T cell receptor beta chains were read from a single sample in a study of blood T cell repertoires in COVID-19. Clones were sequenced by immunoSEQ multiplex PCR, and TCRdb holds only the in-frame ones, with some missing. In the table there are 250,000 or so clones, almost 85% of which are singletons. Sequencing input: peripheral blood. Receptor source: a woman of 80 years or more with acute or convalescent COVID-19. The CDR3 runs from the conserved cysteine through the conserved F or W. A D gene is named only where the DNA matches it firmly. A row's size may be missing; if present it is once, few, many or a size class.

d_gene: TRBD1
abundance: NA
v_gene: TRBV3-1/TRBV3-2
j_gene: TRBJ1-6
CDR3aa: CASSQYGTANSPLHF
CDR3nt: TGTGCCAGCAGCCAATACGGGACAGCGAATTCACCCCTCCACTTT

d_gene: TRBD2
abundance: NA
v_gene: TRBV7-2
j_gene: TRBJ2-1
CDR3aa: CASSFGTSHYNEQFF
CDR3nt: TGTGCCAGCAGCTTTGGGACTAGCCATTACAATGAGCAGTTCTTC

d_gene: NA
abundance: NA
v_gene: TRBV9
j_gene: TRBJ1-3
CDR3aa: CASSGPATGNTIYF
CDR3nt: TGTGCCAGCAGCGGGCCAGCGACTGGAAACACCATATATTTT

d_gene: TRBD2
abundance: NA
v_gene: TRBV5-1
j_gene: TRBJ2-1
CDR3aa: CASSPKLAGVGNEQFF
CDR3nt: TGCGCCAGCAGCCCGAAACTAGCGGGGGTAGGAAATGAGCAGTTCTTC

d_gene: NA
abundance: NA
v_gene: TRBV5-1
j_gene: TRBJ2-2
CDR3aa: CASSLALDGDTGELFF
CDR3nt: TGCGCCAGCAGCTTGGCCTTGGACGGGGACACCGGGGAGCTGTTTTTT

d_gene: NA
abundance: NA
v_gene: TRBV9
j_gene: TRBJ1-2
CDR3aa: CASSVAPSGQMYGYTF
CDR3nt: TGTGCCAGCAGCGTAGCCCCTTCCGGACAGATGTATGGCTACACCTTC

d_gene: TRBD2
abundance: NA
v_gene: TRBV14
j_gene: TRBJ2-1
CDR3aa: CASSLLPGGASEQFF
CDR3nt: TGTGCCAGCAGCCTCCTTCCCGGGGGGGCCAGTGAGCAGTTCTTC

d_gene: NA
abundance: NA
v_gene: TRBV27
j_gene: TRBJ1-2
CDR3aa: CASSLGQFGGYTF
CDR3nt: TGTGCCAGCAGTTTAGGACAGTTCGGGGGCTACACCTTC

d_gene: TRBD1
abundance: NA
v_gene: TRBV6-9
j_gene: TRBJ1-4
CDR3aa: CAQKGSGQEYEKLFF
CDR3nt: TGTGCTCAAAAGGGTAGTGGACAGGAGTATGAAAAACTGTTTTTT

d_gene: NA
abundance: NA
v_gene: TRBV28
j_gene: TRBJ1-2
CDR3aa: CASSGRGGNHGYTF
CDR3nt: TGTGCCAGCAGTGGCCGGGGGGGGAACCATGGCTACACCTTC

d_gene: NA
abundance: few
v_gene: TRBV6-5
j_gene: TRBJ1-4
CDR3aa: CASSYSGRGEKLFF
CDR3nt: TGTGCCAGCAGTTACTCAGGCCGGGGTGAAAAACTGTTTTTT

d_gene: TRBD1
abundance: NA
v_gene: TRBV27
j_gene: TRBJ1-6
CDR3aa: CASSPATGVNSPLHF
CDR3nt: TGTGCCAGCAGTCCTGCCACAGGGGTAAATTCACCCCTCCACTTT

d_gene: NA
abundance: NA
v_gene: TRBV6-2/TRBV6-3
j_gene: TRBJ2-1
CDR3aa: CASSYRGPRVNEQFF
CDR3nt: TGTGCCAGCAGTTACAGAGGGCCGAGGGTCAATGAGCAGTTCTTC

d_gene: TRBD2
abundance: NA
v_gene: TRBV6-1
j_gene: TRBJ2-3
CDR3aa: CASSEGTSGGAADTQYF
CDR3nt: TGTGCCAGCAGTGAAGGGACTAGCGGGGGGGCTGCAGATACGCAGTATTTT

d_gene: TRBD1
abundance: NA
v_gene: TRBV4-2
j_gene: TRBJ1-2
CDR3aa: CASSQQGEYGYTF
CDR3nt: TGTGCCAGCAGCCAACAGGGGGAGTATGGCTACACCTTC

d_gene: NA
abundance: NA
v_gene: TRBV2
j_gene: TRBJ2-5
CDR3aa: CASSESGRPQETQYF
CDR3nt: TGTGCCAGCAGTGAAAGCGGACGGCCCCAAGAGACCCAGTACTTC

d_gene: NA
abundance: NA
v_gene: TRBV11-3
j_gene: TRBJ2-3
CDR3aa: CASSRGDTQYF
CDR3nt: TGTGCCAGCAGCCGGGGAGATACGCAGTATTTT

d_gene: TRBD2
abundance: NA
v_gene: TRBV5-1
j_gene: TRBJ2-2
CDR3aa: CASRDRSGGTGELFF
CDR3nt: TGCGCCAGCAGGGACCGATCCGGGGGGACCGGGGAGCTGTTTTTT

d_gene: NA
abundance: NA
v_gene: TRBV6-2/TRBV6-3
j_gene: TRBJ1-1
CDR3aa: CASSRRTEAFF
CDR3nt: TGTGCCAGCAGTAGGAGGACTGAAGCTTTCTTT

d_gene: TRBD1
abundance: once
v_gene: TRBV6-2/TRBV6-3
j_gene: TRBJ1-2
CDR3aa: CASSLGQGRTYGYTF
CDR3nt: TGTGCCAGCAGCCTCGGACAGGGGAGAACCTATGGCTACACCTTC

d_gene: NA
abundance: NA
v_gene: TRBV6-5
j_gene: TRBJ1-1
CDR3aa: CASNNPPQNTEAFF
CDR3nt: TGTGCCAGCAACAACCCCCCTCAGAACACTGAAGCTTTCTTT

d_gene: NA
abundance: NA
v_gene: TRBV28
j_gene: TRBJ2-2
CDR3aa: CASHHQGGELFF
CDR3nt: TGTGCCAGCCATCACCAGGGCGGGGAGCTGTTTTTT

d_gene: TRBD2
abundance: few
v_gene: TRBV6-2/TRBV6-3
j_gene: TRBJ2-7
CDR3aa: CASSYSPVGTSNHEQYF
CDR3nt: TGTGCCAGCAGTTACTCCCCCGTCGGGACTAGCAACCACGAGCAGTACTTC

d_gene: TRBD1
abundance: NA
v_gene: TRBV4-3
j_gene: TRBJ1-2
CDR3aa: CASSQVRQGLRGYTF
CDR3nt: TGCGCCAGCAGCCAAGTGCGACAGGGACTGAGGGGCTACACCTTC

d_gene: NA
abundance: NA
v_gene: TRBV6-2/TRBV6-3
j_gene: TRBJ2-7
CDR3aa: CASSYSVITYEQYF
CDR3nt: TGTGCCAGCAGTTATTCAGTAATTACCTACGAGCAGTACTTC

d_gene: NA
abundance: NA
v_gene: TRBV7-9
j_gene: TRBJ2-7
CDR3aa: CASSLGQGRNEQYF
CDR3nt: TGTGCCAGCAGCTTAGGCCAGGGTCGGAACGAGCAGTACTTC

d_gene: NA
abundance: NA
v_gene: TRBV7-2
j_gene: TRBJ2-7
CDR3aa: CASRRDTTYEQYF
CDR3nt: TGTGCCAGCAGAAGGGACACAACTTACGAGCAGTACTTC

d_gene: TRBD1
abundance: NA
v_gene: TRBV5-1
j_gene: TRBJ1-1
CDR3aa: CASSPRQGARTEAFF
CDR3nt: TGCGCCAGCAGCCCGCGACAGGGGGCGCGTACTGAAGCTTTCTTT

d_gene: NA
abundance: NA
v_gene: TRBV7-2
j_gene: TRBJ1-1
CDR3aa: CASSPSRGIKTEAFF
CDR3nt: TGTGCCAGCAGCCCCTCCCGGGGGATTAAGACTGAAGCTTTCTTT

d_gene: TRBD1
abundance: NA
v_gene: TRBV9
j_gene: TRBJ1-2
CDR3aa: CASSVSQGALGYTF
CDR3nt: TGTGCCAGCAGCGTATCCCAGGGGGCGTTAGGCTACACCTTC

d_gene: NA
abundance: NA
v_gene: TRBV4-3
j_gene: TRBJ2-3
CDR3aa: CASSQDPAGRHFSTDTQYF
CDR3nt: TGCGCCAGCAGCCAAGATCCCGCAGGGCGCCATTTTAGCACAGATACGCAGTATTTT

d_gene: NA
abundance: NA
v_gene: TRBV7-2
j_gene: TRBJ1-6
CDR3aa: CASSPWRGNSPLHF
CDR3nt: TGTGCCAGCAGCCCGTGGAGGGGTAATTCACCCCTCCACTTT

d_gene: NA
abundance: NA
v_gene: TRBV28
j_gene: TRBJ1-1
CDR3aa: CAAGRGGTEAFF
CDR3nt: TGTGCCGCCGGGCGGGGAGGCACTGAAGCTTTCTTT

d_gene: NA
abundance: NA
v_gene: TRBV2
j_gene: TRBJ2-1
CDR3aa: CASSEARGSYNEQFF
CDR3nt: TGTGCCAGCAGTGAAGCGAGAGGCAGCTACAATGAGCAGTTCTTC

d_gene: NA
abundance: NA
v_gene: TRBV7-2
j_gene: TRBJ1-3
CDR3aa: CASSLGSGGRSGNTIYF
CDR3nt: TGTGCCAGCAGCTTAGGCTCGGGGGGGCGCTCTGGAAACACCATATATTTT

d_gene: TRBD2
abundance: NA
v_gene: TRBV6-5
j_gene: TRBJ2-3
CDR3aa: CASSSRGAGARDTQYF
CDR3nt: TGTGCCAGCAGTTCCCGAGGAGCGGGAGCTAGAGATACGCAGTATTTT

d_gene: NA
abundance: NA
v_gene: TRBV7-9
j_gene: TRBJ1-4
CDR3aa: CASSLTGSSEKLFF
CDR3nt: TGTGCCAGCAGCTTAACAGGGAGTAGTGAAAAACTGTTTTTT

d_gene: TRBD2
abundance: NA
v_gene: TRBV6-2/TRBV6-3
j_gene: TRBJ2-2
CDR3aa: CASSYPASGSGAPGELFF
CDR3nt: TGTGCCAGCAGTTACCCGGCTAGCGGGAGTGGGGCCCCCGGGGAGCTGTTTTTT

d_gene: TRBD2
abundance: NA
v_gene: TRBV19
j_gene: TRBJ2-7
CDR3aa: CASRAGASYEQYF
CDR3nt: TGTGCCAGTAGAGCGGGGGCCTCCTACGAGCAGTACTTC

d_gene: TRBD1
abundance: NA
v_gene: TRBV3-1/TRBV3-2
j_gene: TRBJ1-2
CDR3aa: CASSRSGTGSYGYTF
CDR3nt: TGTGCCAGCAGCCGGTCCGGGACAGGGAGCTATGGCTACACCTTC

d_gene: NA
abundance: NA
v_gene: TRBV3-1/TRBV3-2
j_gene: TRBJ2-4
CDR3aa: CASTSKNIQYF
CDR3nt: TGTGCCAGCACCTCCAAAAACATTCAGTACTTC

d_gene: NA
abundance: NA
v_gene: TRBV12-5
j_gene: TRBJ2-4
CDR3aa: CASGLAEGPKNIQYF
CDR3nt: TGTGCTAGTGGTTTGGCGGAGGGGCCCAAAAACATTCAGTACTTC

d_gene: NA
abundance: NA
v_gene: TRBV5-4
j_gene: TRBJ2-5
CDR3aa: CASSLGLAPETQYF
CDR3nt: TGTGCCAGCAGCTTGGGTCTAGCCCCAGAGACCCAGTACTTC

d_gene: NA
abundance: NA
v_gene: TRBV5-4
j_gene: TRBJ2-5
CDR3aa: CASTPLNQETQYF
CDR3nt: TGTGCCAGCACCCCGTTAAACCAAGAGACCCAGTACTTC